These 18 T cell receptor beta chains were all obtained from the same sample, sequenced in a study of PD-L1 blockade in urothelial cancer. Time point described: peripheral blood 6 weeks after treatment start. Libraries were prepared by immunoSEQ multiplex PCR; TCRdb keeps only in-frame clonotypes and omits some of them. The data contain about 41,000 clones, around 83% of them seen just once; the ten biggest clones take up 2.6%. The specimen comprised PBMCs, sampled around atezolizumab (anti-PD-L1) treatment. The receptors stem from a man aged 70-80 years with urothelial cancer.

The gene calls are TRBV4-1 and TRBJ1-4; D is undetermined. The CDR3 is 16 residues long. Trimming left V 2 bases short and J 7 bases short, with 17 bases between. Germline assignment: CDR1 MGHRA and CDR2 YSYEKL. The chain's CDR3 is CASSQWSSPSVEKLFF. CDR3 DNA sequence: TGCGCCAGCAGCCAATGGTCGAGTCCCTCCGTTGAAAAACTGTTTTTT.

As DNA, the CDR3 is TGCGCCAGCAGTCAATCGAAAGAGGGAGGTTTCGGCGAGCAGTACTTC. Residues: CASSQSKEGGFGEQYF. The chain employs TRBV23-1 and TRBJ2-7; tentatively, D is TRBD2 (6 bases). TRBV23-1 is marked as an open reading frame, function uncertain. CDR3 length: 16 residues. Deletions cut 0 bases from V and 6 bases from J, with 18 bases between.

This chain links TRBV15 with TRBJ2-4, with 8 bases that match TRBD2. V was pared by 3 bases and J by 1 base, with 5 bases of the junction left unmatched. The germline gives CDR1 LNHNV, CDR2 YYDKDF (reference sequence). The CDR3 is 16 residues long. CDR3 amino acids: CATSSYAGGAKNIQYF. CDR3 in DNA: TGTGCCACCAGCAGTTACGCGGGGGGCGCCAAAAACATTCAGTACTTC.

This chain uses TRBV10-2 with TRBJ1-3, with 7 bases that match TRBD1. The germline gives CDR1 WSHSY, CDR2 SAAADI. The CDR3 totals 14 residues. V dropped 5 bases and J dropped 2; count of bases not matched to a gene: 3. CDR3 sequence (DNA): TGCGCCAGCAGTACAGGGGAGACTGGAAACACCATATATTTT. It is translated as CASSTGETGNTIYF.

This clone was seen a handful of times. This chain's CDR3 is CASSSGGLATSYEQYF. In DNA form, the CDR3 reads TGCGCCAGCAGCTCAGGGGGTCTAGCGACGTCCTACGAGCAGTACTTC. J is TRBJ2-7 and V is TRBV5-1; D is perhaps TRBD1 (7 bases). The CDR3 sequence is 16 residues long. V lost 3 bases to trimming and J lost 1 base, with 17 bases between them. CDR1 and CDR2 (germline): SGHRS, YFSETQ.

V usage is TRBV7-9 and J usage is TRBJ2-7, with TRBD1 matching over 12 bases. CDR1 is SEHNR and CDR2 is FQNEAQ in the germline V gene (reference sequence). V was clipped by 4 bases and J by 9 bases; unmatched bases: 7. This CDR3 has 14 amino acids. The CDR3 is CASSWDRGRLGQYF. The DNA of the CDR3 is TGTGCCAGCAGCTGGGACAGGGGGCGCTTGGGGCAGTACTTC.

The chain recombines TRBV5-1 with TRBJ2-1, with 10 bases identical to TRBD2. V trimming: 4 bases; J trimming: 0 bases; junction bases outside the gene matches: 10. Germline V lookup: CDR1 SGHRS, CDR2 YFSETQ. CDR3 length: 18 residues. CDR3 sequence (DNA): TGCGCCAGCAGCGTATCACTAGCGGGGAGCCGCTCCTACAATGAGCAGTTCTTC. Residues: CASSVSLAGSRSYNEQFF.

This clone was detected only a few times. This chain joins TRBV5-1 and TRBJ2-5; the match to TRBD1 covers 7 bases. The germline V gene encodes CDR1 SGHRS and CDR2 YFSETQ. This CDR3 contains 14 residues. V trimming: 4 bases; J trimming: 5 bases; junction bases outside the gene matches: 8. The CDR3 spells CASSQPTGLETQYF. The CDR3, as DNA: TGCGCCAGCAGCCAACCGACAGGGTTGGAGACCCAGTACTTC.

V gene TRBV18 combines with J gene TRBJ1-2, with 7 bases lining up with TRBD1. The junction had 5 bases not matched to a gene; V was cut back by 2 bases and J by 5 bases. Germline loops: CDR1 KGHSH, CDR2 LQKENI. The CDR3 extends over 14 amino acids. The CDR3 protein is CASSPKSGQYGYTF. The CDR3 nucleotides read TGTGCCAGCTCACCAAAATCGGGACAGTATGGCTACACCTTC.

The chain is built from TRBV11-3 and TRBJ2-5; 10 nucleotides match TRBD2. The CDR3 is 15 amino acids. The V segment lost 4 bases and the J segment 1 base; nucleotides outside the gene matches: 3. CDR1 and CDR2 (germline): SGHNT, YENEEA. CDR3 in DNA: TGTGCCAGCAGCTCAAGCGGGAGGGCCCAAGAGACCCAGTACTTC. It encodes CASSSSGRAQETQYF.

V is TRBV6-6 and J is TRBJ1-5, with D unresolved. Germline CDR1 and CDR2: MNHNY and SVGAGI (reference sequence). This CDR3 region has 12 residues. V was pared by 3 bases and J by 11 bases, with 11 bases between. In DNA, the CDR3 is TGTGCCAGCAGTTATGTCGACCGGGCCCAGCATTTT. Translated: CASSYVDRAQHF.

The chain has TRBV2 and TRBJ1-2; D is uncertain. V lost 4 bases, J lost 8 bases, and 11 bases lay in between. CDR3 length: 12 residues. The V gene's germline CDR1 is SNHLY and CDR2 FYNNEI. CDR3 amino acids: CASSGAGGGYTF. The CDR3 nucleotides are TGTGCCAGCAGTGGGGCCGGAGGGGGCTACACCTTC.

A single count supports this clone. The chain recombines TRBV29-1 with TRBJ2-3; 11 bases are a match to TRBD2. The CDR3 runs 16 residues. The J segment lost 2 bases and the V segment lost 3 bases, leaving 7 bases of the junction unmatched. Germline-derived CDR1 and CDR2 are SQVTM and ANQGSEA. CDR3 region: CSVDSGRAGNTDTQYF. The DNA for the CDR3 is TGCAGCGTTGATAGCGGGAGGGCCGGGAACACAGATACGCAGTATTTT.

This chain joins TRBV7-3 and TRBJ1-1; 7 bases are shared with TRBD1. The CDR3 loop spans 15 amino acids. The V gene end was trimmed by 5 bases and the J gene end by 0 bases; junction bases not matched to a gene: 6. Looked up from germline, CDR1 is SGHTA and CDR2 is FQGTGA. The CDR3 protein is CASSTQGVMNTEAFF. CDR3 bases: TGTGCCAGCAGCACTCAGGGGGTCATGAACACTGAAGCTTTCTTT.

The V gene is TRBV5-7, the J gene TRBJ2-7, with D uncertain. TRBV5-7 is noted as an ORF with a role that remains uncertain. V was cut by 4 bases and J by 0 bases, with 17 bases left in between. The CDR3 is 16 amino acids. In DNA, the CDR3 is TGTGCCAGCAGCCGGAGACGTGTGACGGACTCCTACGAGCAGTACTTC. This codes for CASSRRRVTDSYEQYF.

The gene calls are TRBV5-1 and TRBJ2-3, with 7 bases fitting TRBD2. CDR1 SGHRS and CDR2 YFSETQ come from the germline V gene. The junction had 5 bases not matched to a gene; V was cut back by 4 bases and J by 0 bases. This CDR3 region has 15 residues. The CDR3 sequence is CASSELAMSTDTQYF. DNA for the CDR3: TGCGCCAGCAGCGAACTAGCGATGAGCACAGATACGCAGTATTTT. Drawing the rest from reference TRBV5-1 and TRBJ2-3, the complete variable domain is KAGVTQTPRYLIKTRGQQVTLSCSPISGHRSVSWYQQTPGQGLQFLFEYFSETQRNKGNFPGRFSGRQFSNSRSEMNVSTLELGDSALYLCASSELAMSTDTQYFGPGTRLTVL.

The V and J genes are TRBV25-1 and TRBJ1-3; D is unresolved. CDR3 length: 15 residues. V was clipped by 1 base and J by 6 bases, with 13 bases between them. Looked up from germline, CDR1 is MGHDK and CDR2 is SYGVNS. The CDR3 region has the DNA TGTGCCAGCAGTGAATGGGGAGGGAAAGAAAACACCATATATTTT. It is translated as CASSEWGGKENTIYF.

This chain links TRBV29-1 with TRBJ1-1, with 9 bases fitting TRBD1. This CDR3 comprises 14 residues. Germline V gene data show CDR1 as SQVTM and CDR2 as ANQGSEA. Germline trimming cut 3 bases from V and 5 bases from J; bases unmatched to any gene: 7. This chain's CDR3 is CSVDMGQGRTEAFF. Written as DNA, the CDR3 is TGCAGCGTTGACATGGGACAGGGAAGGACTGAAGCTTTCTTT.